Described below is a single TCR beta chain sequence and its context. Germline-derived CDR1 and CDR2 are SGHRS and YFSETQ. The V end lost 2 bases, the J end lost 7 bases, and 12 bases lay between the germline ends. The CDR3 has 14 amino acids. The data were obtained in a study of blood T cell repertoires in COVID-19. Across the whole study: Collection of acute and convalescent COVID-19 samples took place in the United States, Italy and Spain. Sources were T cells, B-cell-depleted T cells, or PBMCs; the material itself was cDNA or gDNA.

Libraries were prepared by immunoSEQ multiplex PCR; TCRdb keeps only in-frame clonotypes and omits some of them. This sample yields around 130,000 clones, of which about nine tenths are seen a single time; almost 4.5% belongs to the top ten. Sequences were obtained from peripheral blood. The receptor comes from a man aged 40-55 years with acute or convalescent COVID-19. The V gene is TRBV5-1, the J gene TRBJ2-2; D gene uncertain. In DNA, the CDR3 is TGCGCCAGCAGCTTCGACGGATCGGGCGGGGAGCTGTTTTTT. It yields the protein CASSFDGSGGELFF.